This section outlines one T cell receptor beta chain sequence together with its context. Its antigen is as yet unknown. This record comes from a study of T-cell reconstitution after alpha-beta-depleted transplantation in children. The study, taken as a whole, reports: Counts and diversity of T cells one year after transplant came mostly from newly produced T cells.

It was with unique molecular identifiers that the TCRbeta library was prepared. From the PCR reads, TCRdb called clonotypes with MiXCR, one entry per CDR3 protein. Of about 980,000 distinct CDR3 sequences in the sample, roughly 29% were seen once. The V end was cut by 10 bases, the J end by 2 bases, with 18 bases between. The CDR3 length is 14 residues. The chain carries TRBV12-3 or TRBV12-4 and TRBJ2-7; D is uncertain. The source is a boy in the first two years of life who had a stem cell transplant for SCID, so the T cells may come from the graft donor. The sample here was PBMCs, mostly from graft donor cells, taken 360 days after TCRalphabeta/CD19-depleted stem cell transplant. The CDR3: CATSHGRRTYEQYF. CDR3 sequence (DNA): TGTGCCACTTCACACGGGCGACGTACCTACGAGCAGTACTTC.